Listed here are 32 T cell receptor beta chains from one sample, sequenced in a study of T cells in Graves' hyperthyroidism and ophthalmopathy. Authors of the study amplified TCR beta CDR3 regions from RNA transcripts. The HTBI primer set was used in a first-round RT-PCR of the TCR CDR3. A single record per CDR3 protein comes from TCRdb applying MiXCR to the multiplex PCR reads. The data hold about 500,000 distinct CDR3 sequences, with roughly 15% observed a single time. Sequenced sample: blood. All receptors come from a woman younger than 35 with Graves' ophthalmopathy.

In its sample, this clonotype was seen many times. The chain uses TRBV28 and TRBJ2-7, with D unclear. The V and J ends lost 5 bases and 0 bases respectively, with 17 bases between them. This CDR3 region has 16 residues. Germline CDR1 reads MDHEN; CDR2 reads SYDVKM. Here the CDR3 DNA reads TGTGCCAGCAGTCAGACCTCGGGCGTACGCTCCTACGAGCAGTACTTC. This sequence encodes CASSQTSGVRSYEQYF.

The chain joins TRBV28 to TRBJ2-2; a possible D gene is TRBD2 (6 bases). Germline values: CDR1 MDHEN, CDR2 SYDVKM. This CDR3 contains 14 residues. With 2 bases removed from V and 6 bases from J, the gap between germline ends came to 10 bases. CDR3 bases: TGTGCCAGCAGTTTAGGGGCGGGATCCGGGGAGCTGTTTTTT. It is translated as CASSLGAGSGELFF.

At least ten counts were recorded for this clonotype. CDR3 DNA sequence: TGTGCCAGCAGCCCCCAGGACAGAAAGGCTTCAGCTTTCTTT. Residues: CASSPQDRKASAFF. The chain carries TRBV28 and TRBJ1-1, with TRBD1 as a possible D gene (6 bases). The V end was cut by 6 bases, the J end by 10 bases, with 21 bases between. The germline gives CDR1 MDHEN, CDR2 SYDVKM. The CDR3 spans 14 residues.

The genes are TRBV20-1 and TRBJ1-2; TRBD1 aligns across 9 bases. The CDR3 loop spans 13 amino acids. Germline values: CDR1 DFQATT, CDR2 SNEGSKA (reference sequence). The trim removed 5 bases at V and 2 bases at J, leaving 3 bases unmatched. The CDR3 region is CSAPQGANYGYTF. CDR3 coding DNA: TGCAGTGCTCCACAGGGGGCGAACTATGGCTACACCTTC.

This clonotype was found many times. The chain employs TRBV29-1 and TRBJ2-7; TRBD1 matches at 8 bases. The germline CDR1 and CDR2 sequences are SQVTM and ANQGSEA. CDR3 length: 13 residues. The V and J ends lost 6 bases and 2 bases, in that order; junction bases with no gene match: 6. In nucleotides, the CDR3 is TGCAGCGTGGGGACAGGCCCCCCCTACGAGCAGTACTTC. Translation: CSVGTGPPYEQYF.

This clonotype was counted many times. J is TRBJ2-1 and V is TRBV11-2, with D uncertain. From germline, CDR1 is SGHAT and CDR2 FQNNGV. CDR3 length: 11 amino acids. V was cut by 5 bases and J by 3 bases, with 2 bases left in between. DNA for the CDR3: TGTGCCAGCAGCATCTACAATGAGCAGTTCTTC. Protein: CASSIYNEQFF. The full variable domain, its missing parts supplied by reference TRBV11-2 and TRBJ2-1, is EAGVAQSPRYKIIEKRQSVAFWCNPISGHATLYWYQQILGQGPKLLIQFQNNGVVDDSQLPKDRFSAERLKGVDSTLKIQPAKLEDSAVYLCASSIYNEQFFGPGTRLTVL.

This clonotype came up many times. This chain connects TRBV6-1 to TRBJ2-1, with 11 positions matching TRBD2. Germline-derived CDR1 and CDR2 are MNHNS and SASEGT. V lost 5 bases, J lost 10 bases, and 13 bases stayed unmatched. The CDR3 is made up of 16 amino acids. CDR3 region: CASSYLAGGTENEQFF. The CDR3 DNA reads as TGTGCCAGCAGTTATCTAGCGGGAGGTACTGAAAACGAGCAGTTCTTC.

Ten or more counts support this clonotype. The chain combines TRBV11-1 with TRBJ1-1, with a weak D call TRBD1 (6 bases). V lost 5 bases, J lost 8 bases, and 12 bases lay in between. Looked up from germline, CDR1 is SGHAT and CDR2 is FQDESV (reference sequence). This CDR3 spans 12 amino acids. The CDR3 loop is CASSERTVEAFF. The CDR3 coding sequence is TGTGCCAGCAGCGAGAGGACAGTAGAAGCTTTCTTT.

This sequence joins TRBV10-3 and TRBJ2-6, with D maybe TRBD1 (5 bases). This CDR3 has 15 amino acids. The germline gives CDR1 ENHRY, CDR2 SYGVKD. V was shortened by 3 bases and J by 2 bases, with 8 bases between the two germline ends. The chain's CDR3 is CAISEQQAGANVLTF. The CDR3 DNA reads as TGTGCCATCAGTGAACAACAGGCTGGGGCCAACGTCCTGACTTTC.

The chain employs TRBV10-3 and TRBJ2-5, with D perhaps TRBD2 (5 bases). Per germline, CDR1 ENHRY and CDR2 SYGVKD. The CDR3 loop spans 14 amino acids. V was clipped by 0 bases and J by 4 bases, with 9 bases between them. DNA for the CDR3: TGTGCCATCAGTGAGTCGAGAGGGATAGAGACCCAGTACTTC. Translation: CAISESRGIETQYF.

This clonotype was observed at least ten times. The chain recombines TRBV7-2 with TRBJ2-3, with D tentatively TRBD2 (7 bases). The CDR3 is 14 residues long. Trimming left V 7 bases short and J 4 bases short, with 15 bases between. CDR1 is SGHTA, CDR2 FQGNSA, per germline. The CDR3, as DNA: TGTGCCAGCATCGAGGGGGGGGCCCCAGATACGCAGTATTTT. The encoded protein is CASIEGGAPDTQYF.

V gene TRBV20-1 combines with J gene TRBJ2-3; 15 positions agree with TRBD2. With V trimmed by 3 bases and J by 11 bases, 6 bases remained unmatched. The CDR3 loop spans 14 amino acids. Per the germline V gene, CDR1 is DFQATT and CDR2 is SNEGSKA (reference sequence). CDR3 loop: CSARGLAGGPKQYF. For the CDR3, the DNA is TGCAGTGCTAGGGGACTAGCGGGAGGACCTAAGCAGTATTTT.

This clonotype was found many times. The V call is TRBV18, the J call TRBJ1-5, with 9 bases identical to TRBD1. Trimming took 2 bases from V and 7 from J; bases not matched to a gene: 6. CDR3 size: 15 residues. Germline V gene sequence: CDR1 KGHSH, CDR2 LQKENI. This chain's CDR3 is CASSPKPGQGQPQHF. The CDR3 nucleotides are TGTGCCAGCTCACCAAAGCCGGGACAGGGACAGCCCCAGCATTTT.

The chain combines TRBV9 with TRBJ1-2, with D tentatively TRBD1 (5 bases). V lost 4 bases and J 8 bases, leaving 18 bases between the germline ends. CDR3 length: 14 amino acids. Germline-derived CDR1 and CDR2 are SGDLS and YYNGEE. In DNA form, the CDR3 reads TGTGCCAGCAGCCCGAGGGGTGGAACCCTCGGCTACACCTTC. This codes for CASSPRGGTLGYTF. The full variable domain, rest sourced from reference TRBV9 and TRBJ1-2, is DSGVTQTPKHLITATGQRVTLRCSPRSGDLSVYWYQQSLDQGLQFLIQYYNGEERAKGNILERFSAQQFPDLHSELNLSSLELGDSALYFCASSPRGGTLGYTFGSGTRLTVV.

This clonotype has just a few counts. The rearrangement joins TRBV20-1 to TRBJ2-2; D may be TRBD1 or TRBD2 (5 bases each). CDR3 length: 15 residues. The germline gives CDR1 DFQATT, CDR2 SNEGSKA (reference sequence). The V and J ends lost 0 bases and 4 bases respectively, with 12 bases between them. CDR3 protein: CSARDRDHLTGELFF. CDR3 nucleotides: TGCAGTGCTAGAGATAGGGACCACCTCACCGGGGAGCTGTTTTTT.

This clonotype was recorded many times. This rearrangement joins TRBV27 to TRBJ2-2; the match to TRBD2 covers 8 bases. This CDR3 comprises 15 residues. The germline V gene encodes CDR1 MNHEY and CDR2 SMNVEV (reference sequence). The V and J ends lost 10 bases and 7 bases, in that order; junction bases with no gene match: 14. This CDR3 reads CATSGGRALDGELFF. The CDR3 DNA follows: TGTGCCACCTCGGGGGGGAGGGCCTTGGACGGGGAGCTGTTTTTT.

This clonotype has ten or more counts. The chain recombines TRBV6-2 or TRBV6-3 with TRBJ2-7, with 7 bases matching TRBD2. The V gene end was trimmed by 0 bases and the J gene end by 0 bases; junction bases not matched to a gene: 5. Looked up from germline, CDR1 is MNHEY and CDR2 is SVGEGT. The CDR3 is 16 amino acids. CDR3 DNA: TGTGCCAGCAGTTACTCTAGGGCTAGCGGCTCCTACGAGCAGTACTTC. Its translation is CASSYSRASGSYEQYF.

The chain is built from TRBV5-6 and TRBJ2-4; D gene uncertain. Trimming took off 4 bases at V and 9 bases at J, with 11 bases between the two ends. Germline V gene lookup returns CDR1 SGHDT and CDR2 YYEEEE. The CDR3 totals 12 residues. The CDR3 nucleotides are TGTGCCAGCAGCATAAGGCTTGGCATTCAGTACTTC. Encoded protein: CASSIRLGIQYF.

The chain is built from TRBV30 and TRBJ2-2, with D possibly matching TRBD1 (6 bases). The V end was cut by 5 bases, the J end by 2 bases, with 18 bases between. The CDR3 has 16 amino acids. The germline CDR1 and CDR2 sequences are GTSNPN and SVGIG (reference sequence). DNA for the CDR3: TGTGCCTGGGGGATGACAGGCTTAATCAACACCGGGGAGCTGTTTTTT. It specifies CAWGMTGLINTGELFF.

This clonotype has at least ten counts. The chain has TRBV7-9 and TRBJ1-1; weak D call: TRBD1 (5 bases). Germline lookup yields CDR1 SEHNR and CDR2 FQNEAQ (reference sequence). V lost 5 bases and J lost 0, with 13 bases in between. The CDR3 has 15 residues. As DNA, the CDR3 is TGTGCCAGCAGCCAAGGGGAAACTCTGAACACTGAAGCTTTCTTT. This sequence encodes CASSQGETLNTEAFF.

This clonotype appeared a few times. The chain is built from TRBV6-1 and TRBJ2-1; 13 bases fit TRBD2. The CDR3 loop spans 15 amino acids. Germline CDR1 reads MNHNS; CDR2 reads SASEGT. Trimming at V came to 5 bases and at J to 7 bases, leaving 5 bases not matched to a gene. The CDR3 sequence is CASSWTSGSGNEQFF. CDR3 coding DNA: TGTGCCAGCAGTTGGACTAGCGGGAGTGGGAATGAGCAGTTCTTC.

This clonotype has only a few counts. The chain is built from TRBV28 and TRBJ2-7; D not certain. This CDR3 is 14 amino acids long. The germline gives CDR1 MDHEN, CDR2 SYDVKM. V was clipped by 3 bases and J by 1 base, with 10 bases between them. CDR3 in amino acids: CASSFNGDSYEQYF. As DNA, the CDR3 is TGTGCCAGCAGTTTTAATGGGGATTCCTACGAGCAGTACTTC.

The rearrangement uses TRBV4-1 and TRBJ1-2; no clear D. The germline gives CDR1 MGHRA, CDR2 YSYEKL. V lost 3 bases and J 5 bases, leaving 13 bases between the germline ends. CDR3 length: 14 residues. The CDR3 sequence: CASSQIGSGYGYTF. CDR3 DNA sequence: TGCGCCAGCAGCCAGATAGGGTCGGGTTATGGCTACACCTTC.

This clonotype was detected only once. This sequence may be a read error, since a much larger clone differs from it by one base. The chain uses TRBV7-2 and TRBJ2-2; tentative D call: TRBD1 (6 bases). The CDR3 loop spans 13 amino acids. The germline CDR1 and CDR2 sequences are SGHTA and FQGNSA. The CDR3 nucleotides are TGTGCCAGCAGCTTGCAGGGGCTCGGGGAGCTGCTTTTT. This encodes CASSLQGLGELLF.

The rearrangement links TRBV30 to TRBJ1-3, with D perhaps TRBD1 (5 bases). CDR1 is GTSNPN, CDR2 SVGIG, per germline (reference sequence). V was trimmed by 6 bases and J by 2 bases, leaving 20 bases between them. The length of the CDR3 is 16 residues. As DNA, the CDR3 is TGTGCCTGCCTCAGACCGGGACTGAGGGCTGGAAACACCATATATTTT. It specifies CACLRPGLRAGNTIYF.

The chain employs TRBV11-3 and TRBJ1-2; D is undetermined. Per germline, CDR1 SGHNT and CDR2 YENEEA. The CDR3 is 13 residues long. Trimming shortened V by 2 bases and J by 8 bases, and 12 bases separated the two germline ends. Here the CDR3 DNA reads TGTGCCAGCAGCTTAAACAACCTTTGGGGCTACACCTTC. Translated: CASSLNNLWGYTF.

This clonotype has a count of ten or more. V is TRBV27 and J is TRBJ2-7, with TRBD2 identical over 10 bases. The CDR3 covers 15 residues. With 4 bases clipped from V and 5 bases from J, the junction kept 8 bases outside the gene matches. CDR1 is MNHEY and CDR2 is SMNVEV in the germline V gene (reference sequence). CDR3 amino acids: CASSSPSGSFHEQYF. Here the CDR3 DNA reads TGTGCCAGCAGTTCACCTAGCGGGAGTTTCCACGAGCAGTACTTC.

This clonotype was counted many times. The rearrangement uses TRBV5-6 and TRBJ1-6; the D gene is possibly TRBD1 (5 bases). Trimming pared 3 bases from V and 4 bases from J, leaving 14 bases between. The CDR3 is made up of 16 amino acids. CDR1 and CDR2 from the germline V gene are SGHDT and YYEEEE. The CDR3 DNA follows: TGTGCCAGCAGCTCGACAGTTGGAGATTATAATTCACCCCTCCACTTT. Its protein is CASSSTVGDYNSPLHF.

This clonotype was seen repeatedly, ten times or more. This chain uses TRBV6-1 with TRBJ1-2; D unresolved. Germline CDR1 is MNHNS and CDR2 is SASEGT. The CDR3 contains 15 residues. V lost 8 bases and J lost 6, with 22 bases in between. The CDR3 spells CASSNFLSGTDGYTF. The CDR3 DNA is TGTGCCAGCTCAAACTTCTTATCAGGAACGGATGGCTACACCTTC.

This clonotype was seen only a few times. The chain uses TRBV11-2 and TRBJ2-2, with TRBD1 as a possible D gene (6 bases). Trimming removed 4 bases at V and 0 bases at J, with 12 bases between. Germline-derived CDR1 and CDR2 are SGHAT and FQNNGV. The CDR3 is 16 residues long. The CDR3 protein is CASSSGTGTNTGELFF. CDR3 nucleotide sequence: TGTGCCAGCAGCTCGGGCACAGGGACGAACACCGGGGAGCTGTTTTTT.

The rearrangement links TRBV27 to TRBJ2-7, with D perhaps TRBD2 (5 bases). From germline, CDR1 is MNHEY and CDR2 SMNVEV (reference sequence). V was cut by 2 bases and J by 4 bases, with 15 bases left in between. There are 15 residues in the CDR3. The CDR3: CASSLSLAGIYEQYF. The CDR3 DNA reads TGTGCCAGCAGTTTAAGTCTAGCCGGGATTTACGAGCAGTACTTC.

This clonotype was recorded many times. The chain carries TRBV7-9 and TRBJ2-3, with unresolved D. Deletions cut 5 bases from V and 4 bases from J, with 7 bases between. Germline CDR1 SEHNR, CDR2 FQNEAQ (reference sequence). The CDR3 runs 12 residues. The DNA of the CDR3 is TGTGCCAGCAGCCCAGGTCCAGATACGCAGTATTTT. It encodes CASSPGPDTQYF.